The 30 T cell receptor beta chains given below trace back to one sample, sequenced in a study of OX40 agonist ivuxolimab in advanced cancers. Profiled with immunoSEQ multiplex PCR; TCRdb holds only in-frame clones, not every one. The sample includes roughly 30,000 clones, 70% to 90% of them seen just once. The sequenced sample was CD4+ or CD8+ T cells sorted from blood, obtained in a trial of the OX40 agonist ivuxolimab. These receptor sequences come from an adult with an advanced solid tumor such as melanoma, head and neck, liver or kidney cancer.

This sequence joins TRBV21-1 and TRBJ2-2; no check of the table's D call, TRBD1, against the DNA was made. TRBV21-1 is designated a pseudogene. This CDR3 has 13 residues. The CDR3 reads CASSNRGTGELFF. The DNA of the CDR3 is TGTGCCAGCAGCAACAGGGGTACCGGGGAGCTGTTTTTT.

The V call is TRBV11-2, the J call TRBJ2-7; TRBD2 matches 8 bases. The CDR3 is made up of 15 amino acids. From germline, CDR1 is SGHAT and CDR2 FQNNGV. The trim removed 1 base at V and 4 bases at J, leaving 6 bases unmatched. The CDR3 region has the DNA TGTGCCAGCAGCTTAGGGCTAGCTAGCGGGTACGAGCAGTACTTC. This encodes CASSLGLASGYEQYF.

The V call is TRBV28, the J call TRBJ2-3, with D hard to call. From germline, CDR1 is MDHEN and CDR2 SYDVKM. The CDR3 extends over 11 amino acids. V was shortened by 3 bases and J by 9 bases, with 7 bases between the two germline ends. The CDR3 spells CASSLGRTQYF. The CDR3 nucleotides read TGTGCCAGCAGTTTGGGTAGAACGCAGTATTTT.

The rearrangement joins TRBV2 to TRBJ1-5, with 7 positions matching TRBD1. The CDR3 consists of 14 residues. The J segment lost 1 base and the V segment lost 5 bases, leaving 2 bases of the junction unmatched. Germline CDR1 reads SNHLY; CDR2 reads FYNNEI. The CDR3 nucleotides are TGTGCCAGCAGTCCACAGGGGAGCAATCAGCCCCAGCATTTT. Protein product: CASSPQGSNQPQHF.

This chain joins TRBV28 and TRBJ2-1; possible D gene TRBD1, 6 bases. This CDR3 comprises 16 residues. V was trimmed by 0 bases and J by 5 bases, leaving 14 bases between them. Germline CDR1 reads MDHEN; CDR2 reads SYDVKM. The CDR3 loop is CASSLWGRQANNEQFF. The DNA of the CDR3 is TGTGCCAGCAGTTTATGGGGCCGACAGGCCAACAATGAGCAGTTCTTC.

The CDR3, as DNA: TGTGCCAGCAGTCTTCAATTCACGGGGGATTCGAACACTGAAGCTTTCTTT. Protein product: CASSLQFTGDSNTEAFF. This chain uses TRBV27 with TRBJ1-1, with a tentative D call TRBD1 (5 bases). This CDR3 is 17 amino acids long. Germline values: CDR1 MNHEY, CDR2 SMNVEV (reference sequence). V was clipped by 5 bases and J by 1 base, with 20 bases between them.

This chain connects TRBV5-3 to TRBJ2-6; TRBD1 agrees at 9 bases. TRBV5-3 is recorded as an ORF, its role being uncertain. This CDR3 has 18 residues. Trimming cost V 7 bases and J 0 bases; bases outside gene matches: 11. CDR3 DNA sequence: TGTGCCAGACCCTTGCCGGGACAGGGAGGCTCTGGGGCCAACGTCCTGACTTTC. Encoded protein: CARPLPGQGGSGANVLTF.

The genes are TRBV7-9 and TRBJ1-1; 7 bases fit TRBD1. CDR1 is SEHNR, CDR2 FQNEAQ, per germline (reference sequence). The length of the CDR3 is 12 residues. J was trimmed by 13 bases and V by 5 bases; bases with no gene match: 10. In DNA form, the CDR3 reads TGTGCCAGCAGCGATGACAGGGATGATGGTTTCTTT. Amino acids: CASSDDRDDGFF.

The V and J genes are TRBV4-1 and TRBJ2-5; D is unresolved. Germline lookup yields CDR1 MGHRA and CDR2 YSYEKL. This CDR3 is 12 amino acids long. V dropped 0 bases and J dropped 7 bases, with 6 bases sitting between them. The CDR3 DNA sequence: TGCGCCAGCAGCCAAGATGGTGGGACCCAGTACTTC. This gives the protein CASSQDGGTQYF.

The CDR3 reads CASSPTAGQGKNEQYF. CDR3 nucleotides: TGTGCCAGCAGCCCAACTGCGGGACAGGGTAAGAACGAGCAGTACTTC. The V gene is TRBV11-1, the J gene TRBJ2-7; TRBD1 matches 9 bases. Trimming at V came to 5 bases and at J to 5 bases, leaving 13 bases not matched to a gene. This CDR3 is 16 amino acids long. CDR1 and CDR2 (germline): SGHAT, FQDESV (reference sequence).

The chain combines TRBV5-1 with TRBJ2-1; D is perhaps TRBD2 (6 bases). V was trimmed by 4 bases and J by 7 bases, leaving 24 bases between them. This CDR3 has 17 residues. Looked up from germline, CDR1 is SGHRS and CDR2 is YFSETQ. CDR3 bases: TGCGCCAGCAGCCGTATACTTCAGGGAGGTTTTAGTAATGAGCAGTTCTTC. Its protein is CASSRILQGGFSNEQFF.

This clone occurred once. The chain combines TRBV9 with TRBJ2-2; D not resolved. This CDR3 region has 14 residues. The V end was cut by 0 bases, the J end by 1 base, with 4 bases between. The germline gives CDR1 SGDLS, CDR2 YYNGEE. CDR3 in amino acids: CASSVVLNTGELFF. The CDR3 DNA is TGTGCCAGCAGCGTAGTTTTGAACACCGGGGAGCTGTTTTTT.

The CDR3: CASSLPSGSKETQYF. The CDR3 DNA is TGTGCCAGCAGTTTGCCTAGCGGTAGTAAAGAGACCCAGTACTTC. The chain uses TRBV28 and TRBJ2-5, with 7 bases that match TRBD2. The CDR3 has 15 amino acids. V shed 3 bases, J shed 3 bases, and the junction held 7 bases outside the gene matches. Germline V gives CDR1 MDHEN, CDR2 SYDVKM.

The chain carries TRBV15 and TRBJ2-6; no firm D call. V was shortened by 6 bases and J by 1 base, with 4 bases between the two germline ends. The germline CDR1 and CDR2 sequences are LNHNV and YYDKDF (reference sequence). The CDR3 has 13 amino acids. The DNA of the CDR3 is TGTGCCACCAGAGGTTCTGGGGCCAACGTCCTGACTTTC. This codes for CATRGSGANVLTF.

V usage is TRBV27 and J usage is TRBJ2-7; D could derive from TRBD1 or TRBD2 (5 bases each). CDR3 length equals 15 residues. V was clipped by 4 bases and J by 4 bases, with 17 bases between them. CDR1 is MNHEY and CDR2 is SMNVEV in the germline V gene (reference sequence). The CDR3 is CASSSEGDRRYEQYF. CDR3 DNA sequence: TGTGCCAGCAGTTCCGAAGGGGATAGGAGGTACGAGCAGTACTTC.

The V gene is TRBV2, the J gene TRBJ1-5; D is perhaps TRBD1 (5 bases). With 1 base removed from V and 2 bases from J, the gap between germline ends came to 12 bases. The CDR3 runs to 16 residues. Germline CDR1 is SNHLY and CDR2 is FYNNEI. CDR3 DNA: TGTGCCAGCAGTGAAGTCCGGGGCGCCGGCAATCAGCCCCAGCATTTT. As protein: CASSEVRGAGNQPQHF.

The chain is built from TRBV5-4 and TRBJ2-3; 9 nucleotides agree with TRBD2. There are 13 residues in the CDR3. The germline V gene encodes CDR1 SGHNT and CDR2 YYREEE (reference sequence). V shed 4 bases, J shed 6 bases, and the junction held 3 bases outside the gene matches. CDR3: CASSGTSGDTQYF. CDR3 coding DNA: TGTGCCAGCAGCGGAACTAGCGGGGATACGCAGTATTTT.

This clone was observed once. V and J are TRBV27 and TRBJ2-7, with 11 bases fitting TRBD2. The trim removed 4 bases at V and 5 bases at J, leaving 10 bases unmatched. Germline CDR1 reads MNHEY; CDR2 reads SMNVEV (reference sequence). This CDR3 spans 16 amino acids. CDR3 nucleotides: TGTGCCAGCAGTTCGTTAGCGGGAGGGCCGCGGAACGAGCAGTACTTC. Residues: CASSSLAGGPRNEQYF.

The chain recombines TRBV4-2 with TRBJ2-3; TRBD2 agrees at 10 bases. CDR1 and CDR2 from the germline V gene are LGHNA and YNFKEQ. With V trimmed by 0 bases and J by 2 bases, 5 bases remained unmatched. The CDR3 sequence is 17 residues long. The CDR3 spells CASSQDPSGSPTDTQYF. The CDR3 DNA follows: TGTGCCAGCAGCCAAGACCCTAGCGGGAGTCCCACAGATACGCAGTATTTT.

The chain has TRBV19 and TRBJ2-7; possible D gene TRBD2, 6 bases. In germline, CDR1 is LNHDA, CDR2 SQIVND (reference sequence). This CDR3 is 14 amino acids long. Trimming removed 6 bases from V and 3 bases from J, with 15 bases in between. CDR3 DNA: TGTGCCAGTAGGACGCCGGGACTTATCTACGAGCAGTACTTC. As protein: CASRTPGLIYEQYF.

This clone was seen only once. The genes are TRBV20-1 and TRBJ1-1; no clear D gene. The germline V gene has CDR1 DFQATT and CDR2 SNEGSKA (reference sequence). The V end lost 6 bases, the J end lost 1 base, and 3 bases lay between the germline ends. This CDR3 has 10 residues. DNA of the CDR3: TGCAGTGCGAGGAACACTGAAGCTTTCTTT. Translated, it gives CSARNTEAFF.

The DNA of the CDR3 is TGTGCCAGCAGCTTGGGTGGCTCCGGGGAGCTGTTTTTT. As protein: CASSLGGSGELFF. The chain is built from TRBV5-6 and TRBJ2-2; unclear D gene. Germline V gene sequence: CDR1 SGHDT, CDR2 YYEEEE. V lost 0 bases and J lost 6, with 6 bases in between. CDR3 length: 13 amino acids.

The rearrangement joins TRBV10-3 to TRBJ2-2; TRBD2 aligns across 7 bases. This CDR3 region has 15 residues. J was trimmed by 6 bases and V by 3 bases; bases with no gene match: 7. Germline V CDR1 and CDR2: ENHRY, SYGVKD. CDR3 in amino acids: CAISERREIAGELFF. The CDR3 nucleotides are TGTGCCATCAGTGAAAGGCGGGAGATCGCCGGGGAGCTGTTTTTT.

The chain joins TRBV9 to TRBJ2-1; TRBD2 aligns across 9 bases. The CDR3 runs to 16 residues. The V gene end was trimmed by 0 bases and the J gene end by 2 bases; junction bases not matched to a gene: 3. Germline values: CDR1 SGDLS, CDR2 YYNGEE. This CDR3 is CASSVVAGGAYNEQFF. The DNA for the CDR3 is TGTGCCAGCAGCGTAGTGGCGGGAGGGGCCTACAATGAGCAGTTCTTC.

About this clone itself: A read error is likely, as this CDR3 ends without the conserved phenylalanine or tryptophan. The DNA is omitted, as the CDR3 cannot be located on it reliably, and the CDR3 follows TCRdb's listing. The CDR3 sequence is CASSLAPS. The chain links TRBV9 to TRBJ2-4; TRBD2 is the table's D call, not checked against the DNA. The length of the CDR3 is 8 amino acids, counting both ends. Germline V gene lookup returns CDR1 SGDLS and CDR2 YYNGEE.

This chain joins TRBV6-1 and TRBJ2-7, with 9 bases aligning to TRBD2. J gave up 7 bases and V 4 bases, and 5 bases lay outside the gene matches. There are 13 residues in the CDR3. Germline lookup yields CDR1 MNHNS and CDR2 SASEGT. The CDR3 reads CASSGGLAGEQYF. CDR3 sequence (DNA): TGTGCCAGCAGTGGGGGACTAGCTGGAGAGCAGTACTTC.

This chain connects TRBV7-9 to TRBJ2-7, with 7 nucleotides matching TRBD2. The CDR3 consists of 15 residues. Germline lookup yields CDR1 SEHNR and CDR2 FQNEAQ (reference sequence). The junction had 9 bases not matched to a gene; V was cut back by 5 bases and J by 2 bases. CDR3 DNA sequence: TGTGCCAGCAGCGGGGGGAGGGGCTCCCCCTACGAGCAGTACTTC. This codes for CASSGGRGSPYEQYF.

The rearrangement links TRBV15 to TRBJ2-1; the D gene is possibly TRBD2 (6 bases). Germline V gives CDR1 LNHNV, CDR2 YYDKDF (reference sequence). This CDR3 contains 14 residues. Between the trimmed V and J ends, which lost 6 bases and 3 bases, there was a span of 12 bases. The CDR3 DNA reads TGTGCCACCAGAACGGGACTGGACTACAATGAGCAGTTCTTC. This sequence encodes CATRTGLDYNEQFF. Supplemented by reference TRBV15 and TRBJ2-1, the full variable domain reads DAMVIQNPRYQVTQFGKPVTLSCSQTLNHNVMYWYQQKSSQAPKLLFHYYDKDFNNEADTPDNFQSRRPNTSFCFLDIRSPGLGDTAMYLCATRTGLDYNEQFFGPGTRLTVL.

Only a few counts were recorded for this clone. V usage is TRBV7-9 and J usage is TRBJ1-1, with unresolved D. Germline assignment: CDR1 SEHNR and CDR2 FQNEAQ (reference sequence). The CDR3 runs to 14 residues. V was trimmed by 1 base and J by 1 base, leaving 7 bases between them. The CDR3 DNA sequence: TGTGCCAGCAGCTTAGGGGGTAGGAACACTGAAGCTTTCTTT. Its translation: CASSLGGRNTEAFF.

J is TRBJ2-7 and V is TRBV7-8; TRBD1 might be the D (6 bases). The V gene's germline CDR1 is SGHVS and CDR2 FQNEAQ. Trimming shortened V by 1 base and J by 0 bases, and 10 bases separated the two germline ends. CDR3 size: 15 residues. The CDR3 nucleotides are TGTGCCAGCAGCTTAGTTTTGGACAGCTCCTACGAGCAGTACTTC. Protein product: CASSLVLDSSYEQYF.